This T cell receptor (beta chain) was captured in a study of blood T cell repertoires in COVID-19. Study-wide background: Italy, Spain and the United States were the sources of the convalescent and acute COVID-19 samples.

Assay used: immunoSEQ multiplex PCR; TCRdb lists only in-frame clones, some missing. The sample shows 200,000 to 300,000 clones, almost 85% of them seen only once. This CDR3 comprises 15 residues. The ends were cut back, 1 base at V and 4 bases at J, with 13 bases in the middle. Germline V gene data show CDR1 as LGHNA and CDR2 as YNFKEQ. Those enrolled in Seattle joined during active infection and were followed longitudinally afterward. This receptor was identified in a man aged 50-60 years with COVID-19, enrolled during active disease. This chain uses TRBV4-2 with TRBJ2-5; D perhaps matches TRBD2 (7 bases). Sequencing was carried out using peripheral blood. CDR3: CASSQGEGGAETQYF. The CDR3 bases are TGTGCCAGCAGCCAAGGGGAGGGGGGGGCAGAGACCCAGTACTTC.